This T cell receptor beta chain was observed in a study of T cell repertoires in cytomegalovirus infection. Whole-study findings and limits: The ex vivo response was dominated by HLA-C-restricted CMV-specific TCR beta clonotypes.

For this clonotype: Its matching antigen is unknown.

Germline CDR1 reads SQVTM; CDR2 reads ANQGSEA. The V gene lost 5 bases and the J gene lost 4 bases, with 8 bases spanning the gap. This CDR3 contains 12 residues. Using its own MiXCR run on the reads, TCRdb lists one record per CDR3 protein. The repertoire holds around 900,000 distinct CDR3 sequences, with approximately 30% as singletons. The chain recombines TRBV29-1 with TRBJ2-2; D is uncertain. Sequencing used cultured CD8+ T cells from PBMCs, obtained from culture after CMV antigen stimulation. The TCR originated in a human donor in good health (CMV status not recorded). Some clones in this sample may be carry-over from other donors' samples. The CDR3 is CSVLQPTGELFF. CDR3 sequence (DNA): TGCAGCGTTCTCCAACCCACCGGGGAGCTGTTTTTT.